The sequence of this TCR beta chain was determined in a study of T cell clones after liver transplantation. Regarding the study as a whole: Conclusions were preliminary, with small, heterogeneous patient groups.

Germline assignment: CDR1 SNHLY and CDR2 FYNNEI. The CDR3 is 16 amino acids. Between the trimmed V and J ends, which lost 2 bases and 2 bases, there was a span of 13 bases. The assay was immunoSEQ multiplex PCR, and TCRdb's table has in-frame clones only and misses some. The top ten hold approximately 2.8% of the sample, which has roughly 62,000 clones, around three quarters seen once. As for this clone: What it binds is unknown.

The sample in question was CD4+ T cells from blood, obtained at the approximately 16-month timepoint. The source of this sequence is a human patient who received a liver transplant. Some T cells may trace back to the graft donor. The gene calls are TRBV2 and TRBJ1-5; tentatively, D is TRBD1 (5 bases). CDR3 sequence reads: CASSERSGSGNQPQHF. CDR3 nucleotides: TGTGCCAGCAGTGAAAGGTCAGGGAGCGGCAATCAGCCCCAGCATTTT.